These T cell receptor beta chains were read from a single sample in a study of T cell responses to AZD1222 COVID-19 vaccine. Assay used: immunoSEQ multiplex PCR; TCRdb lists only in-frame clones, some missing. The table lists around 150,000 clones, about 91% of them singletons. The specimen was peripheral blood, collected on day 0 of AZD1222 vaccination. Source of these receptors: an adult in good health. Both conserved end residues are part of each CDR3. Fields, in order: J gene, V gene, CDR3 protein.

j_call: TRBJ2-1
v_call: TRBV7-6
cdr3_aa: CASSPGLADPNGQFF

j_call: TRBJ2-3
v_call: TRBV28
cdr3_aa: CASSTPAGPTFTDTQYF

j_call: TRBJ1-2
v_call: TRBV27
cdr3_aa: CASSYSSNYGYTF

j_call: TRBJ1-2
v_call: TRBV7-2
cdr3_aa: CASSNFRGGRDYGYTF

j_call: TRBJ1-4
v_call: TRBV19
cdr3_aa: CASKMDSDEKLFF

j_call: TRBJ2-3
v_call: TRBV9
cdr3_aa: CASSAGLANRDTQYF

j_call: TRBJ2-1
v_call: TRBV10-3
cdr3_aa: CAISEGENEQFF

j_call: TRBJ2-2
v_call: TRBV12-3/TRBV12-4
cdr3_aa: CASSQAGELFF

j_call: TRBJ2-1
v_call: TRBV15
cdr3_aa: CATSRVEVWGREQFF

j_call: TRBJ2-7
v_call: TRBV14
cdr3_aa: CASSPGTGSLEQYF

j_call: TRBJ1-6
v_call: TRBV28
cdr3_aa: CASTPVRGSGNSPLHF

j_call: TRBJ2-7
v_call: TRBV29-1
cdr3_aa: CSVGSDPTMTFGEQYF

j_call: TRBJ1-5
v_call: TRBV10-3
cdr3_aa: CATKGSNQPQHF

j_call: TRBJ2-1
v_call: TRBV5-1
cdr3_aa: CASSVTGSSYNEQFF

j_call: TRBJ2-7
v_call: TRBV2
cdr3_aa: CASRGRVYEQYF

j_call: TRBJ1-2
v_call: TRBV5-6
cdr3_aa: CASSSPTGKRLYGYTF

j_call: TRBJ1-5
v_call: TRBV6-2/TRBV6-3
cdr3_aa: CASSYSLRAGGIGDSNQPQHF

j_call: TRBJ1-1
v_call: TRBV6-1
cdr3_aa: CASSEAPDVNTEAFF

j_call: TRBJ1-4
v_call: TRBV14
cdr3_aa: CASSQGVVSLNEKLFF

j_call: TRBJ2-7
v_call: TRBV27
cdr3_aa: CASSPESYEQYF

j_call: TRBJ2-7
v_call: TRBV4-2
cdr3_aa: CASSQDKGSGRAYEQYF

j_call: TRBJ1-3
v_call: TRBV5-4
cdr3_aa: CASSLDPSGNTIYF

j_call: TRBJ2-7
v_call: TRBV7-2
cdr3_aa: CASSYRTYYSYEQYF

j_call: TRBJ2-2
v_call: TRBV6-5
cdr3_aa: CASRQTGELFF

j_call: TRBJ2-1
v_call: TRBV27
cdr3_aa: CASSLGLPNEQFF

j_call: TRBJ2-3
v_call: TRBV20-1
cdr3_aa: CSALLTDTQYF

j_call: TRBJ1-2
v_call: TRBV6-5
cdr3_aa: CASPRDGAQSGYTF

j_call: TRBJ2-1
v_call: TRBV25-1
cdr3_aa: CASRNSGRANEQFF

j_call: TRBJ2-5
v_call: TRBV9
cdr3_aa: CASSARQGNQETQYF

j_call: TRBJ2-2
v_call: TRBV7-9
cdr3_aa: CASSLKGQGFSGELFF

j_call: TRBJ1-2
v_call: TRBV9
cdr3_aa: CASRKDGHYGYTF

j_call: TRBJ1-2
v_call: TRBV30
cdr3_aa: CAWSHGGGQLYGYTF

j_call: TRBJ2-2
v_call: TRBV28
cdr3_aa: CASSLAGGGNTGELFF

j_call: TRBJ1-2
v_call: TRBV27
cdr3_aa: CASSLTPPTGGLYGYTF

j_call: TRBJ1-1
v_call: TRBV2
cdr3_aa: CASTRGGPHPEAFF

j_call: TRBJ1-5
v_call: TRBV30
cdr3_aa: CAWSVQSGSNQPQHF

j_call: TRBJ1-5
v_call: TRBV5-1
cdr3_aa: CASSLAGSYQPQHF

j_call: TRBJ2-7
v_call: TRBV28
cdr3_aa: CASSGGSWDEQYF

j_call: TRBJ1-6
v_call: TRBV6-5
cdr3_aa: CASSYSLPASPLHF

j_call: TRBJ1-1
v_call: TRBV11-3
cdr3_aa: CASSKAGQFIMNTEAFF

j_call: TRBJ2-1
v_call: TRBV4-2
cdr3_aa: CASSQVSGLYNEQFF

j_call: TRBJ2-5
v_call: TRBV2
cdr3_aa: CASSESGLAGETQYF

j_call: TRBJ1-2
v_call: TRBV28
cdr3_aa: CASSLSFQGNGYTF

j_call: TRBJ1-6
v_call: TRBV19
cdr3_aa: CASSLTGAEDSPLHF

j_call: TRBJ1-2
v_call: TRBV5-1
cdr3_aa: CASSLGWGSANYGYTF

j_call: TRBJ1-5
v_call: TRBV19
cdr3_aa: CASSGQGGNQPQHF

j_call: TRBJ2-1
v_call: TRBV20-1
cdr3_aa: CSASGQGVPQGAAEQFF

j_call: TRBJ2-2
v_call: TRBV7-2
cdr3_aa: CASSLVIVAGEGNTGELFF